This T cell receptor (beta chain) derives from a study of OX40 agonist ivuxolimab in advanced cancers. Study background: Patients treated during dose escalation were battling hepatocellular carcinoma, melanoma, renal cell or head and neck cancer. Partial responses occurred in Three dose-escalation patients, one with hepatocellular carcinoma and two with cutaneous melanoma. Findings and caveats of the study: Antigen specificity of clonally expanded peripheral T cells was not established. Relative to CD4+, CD8+ T cells held more expanded clones on average.

J gave up 1 base and V 2 bases, and 6 bases lay outside the gene matches. Germline V gives CDR1 ENHRY, CDR2 SYGVKD. The CDR3 loop spans 16 amino acids. The method was immunoSEQ multiplex PCR; TCRdb's version includes in-frame clones alone and lacks a portion of them. The sample shows roughly 55,000 clones, approximately 86% of them seen only once. About this clone: What it recognizes is unknown.

The V gene is TRBV10-3, the J gene TRBJ2-3; 7 bases match TRBD1. The receptor's source is an adult with an advanced solid tumor such as melanoma, head and neck, liver or kidney cancer. The specimen was CD4+ or CD8+ T cells sorted from blood, collected in a trial of the OX40 agonist ivuxolimab. DNA for the CDR3: TGTGCCATCAGTGAGAGGACAGGAGAAGGCACAGATACGCAGTATTTT. Protein: CAISERTGEGTDTQYF.